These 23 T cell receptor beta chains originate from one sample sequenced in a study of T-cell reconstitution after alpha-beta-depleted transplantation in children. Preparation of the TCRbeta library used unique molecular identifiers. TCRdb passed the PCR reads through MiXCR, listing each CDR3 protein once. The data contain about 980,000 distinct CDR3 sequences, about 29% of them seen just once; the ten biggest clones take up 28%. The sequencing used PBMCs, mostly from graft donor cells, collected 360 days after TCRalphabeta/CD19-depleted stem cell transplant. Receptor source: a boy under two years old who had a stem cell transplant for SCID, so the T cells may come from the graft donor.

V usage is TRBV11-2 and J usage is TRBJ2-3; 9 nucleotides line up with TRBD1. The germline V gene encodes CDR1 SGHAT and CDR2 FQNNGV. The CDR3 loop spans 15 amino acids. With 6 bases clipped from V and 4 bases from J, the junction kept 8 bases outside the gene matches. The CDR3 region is CASRKGDRDADTQYF. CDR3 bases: TGTGCCAGCAGGAAGGGGGACAGGGATGCAGATACGCAGTATTTT.

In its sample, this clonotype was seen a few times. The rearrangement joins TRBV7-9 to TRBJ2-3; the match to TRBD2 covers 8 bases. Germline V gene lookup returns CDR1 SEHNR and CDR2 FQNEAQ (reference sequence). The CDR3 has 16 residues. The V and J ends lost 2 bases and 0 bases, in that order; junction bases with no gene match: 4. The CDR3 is CASSLSRGGSTDTQYF. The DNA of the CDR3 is TGTGCCAGCAGCTTATCCCGCGGGGGGAGCACAGATACGCAGTATTTT.

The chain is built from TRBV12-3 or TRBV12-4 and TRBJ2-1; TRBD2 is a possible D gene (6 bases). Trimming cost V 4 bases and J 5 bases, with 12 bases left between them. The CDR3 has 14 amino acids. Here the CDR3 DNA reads TGTGCCAGCAGTTCGGGCGGGGTCAACAATGAGCAGTTCTTC. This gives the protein CASSSGGVNNEQFF.

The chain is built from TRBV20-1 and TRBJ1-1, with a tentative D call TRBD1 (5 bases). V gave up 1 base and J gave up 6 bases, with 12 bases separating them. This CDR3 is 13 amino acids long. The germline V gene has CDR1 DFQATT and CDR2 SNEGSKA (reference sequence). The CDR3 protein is CSARGGSGSEAFF. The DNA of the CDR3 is TGCAGTGCTAGAGGGGGGTCGGGGTCTGAAGCTTTCTTT.

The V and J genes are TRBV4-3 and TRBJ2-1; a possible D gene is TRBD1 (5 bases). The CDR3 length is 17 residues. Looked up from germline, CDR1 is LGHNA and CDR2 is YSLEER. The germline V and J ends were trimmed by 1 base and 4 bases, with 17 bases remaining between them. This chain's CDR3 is CASSQVRGQAAYNEQFF. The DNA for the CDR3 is TGCGCCAGCAGCCAAGTAAGGGGCCAGGCCGCTTACAATGAGCAGTTCTTC.

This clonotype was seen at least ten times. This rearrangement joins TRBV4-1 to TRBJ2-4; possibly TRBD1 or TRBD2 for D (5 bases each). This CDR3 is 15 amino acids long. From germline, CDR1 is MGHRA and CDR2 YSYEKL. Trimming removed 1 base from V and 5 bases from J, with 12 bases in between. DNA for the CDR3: TGCGCCAGCAGCCAAGCGGGGATACAGGAAAACATTCAGTACTTC. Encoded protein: CASSQAGIQENIQYF.

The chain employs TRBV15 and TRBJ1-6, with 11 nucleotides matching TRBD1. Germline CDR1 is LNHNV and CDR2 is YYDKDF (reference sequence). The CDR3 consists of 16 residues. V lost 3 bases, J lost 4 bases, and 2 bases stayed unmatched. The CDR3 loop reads CATSRDRGRYNSPLHF. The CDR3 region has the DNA TGTGCCACCAGCAGGGACAGGGGGCGGTATAATTCACCCCTCCACTTT.

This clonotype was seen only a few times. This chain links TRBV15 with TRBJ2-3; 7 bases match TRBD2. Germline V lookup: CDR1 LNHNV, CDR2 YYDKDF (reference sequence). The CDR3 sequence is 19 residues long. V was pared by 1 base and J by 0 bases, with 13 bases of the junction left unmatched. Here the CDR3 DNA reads TGTGCCACCAGCAGAGCCGCGGGAGCTAGCGGCGCTAGCACAGATACGCAGTATTTT. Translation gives CATSRAAGASGASTDTQYF.

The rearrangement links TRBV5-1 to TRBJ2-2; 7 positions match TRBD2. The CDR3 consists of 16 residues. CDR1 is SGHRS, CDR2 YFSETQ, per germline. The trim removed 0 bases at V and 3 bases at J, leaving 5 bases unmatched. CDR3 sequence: CASSLAWGGDTGELFF. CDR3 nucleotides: TGCGCCAGCAGCTTGGCATGGGGGGGAGACACCGGGGAGCTGTTTTTT.

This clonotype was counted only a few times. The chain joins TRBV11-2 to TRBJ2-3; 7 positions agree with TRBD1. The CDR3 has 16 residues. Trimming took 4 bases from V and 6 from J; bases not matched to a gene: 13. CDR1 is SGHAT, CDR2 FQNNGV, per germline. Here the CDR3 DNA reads TGTGCCAGCAGCTCCCTGACAGGGTTCAGTCCCGATACGCAGTATTTT. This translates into CASSSLTGFSPDTQYF.

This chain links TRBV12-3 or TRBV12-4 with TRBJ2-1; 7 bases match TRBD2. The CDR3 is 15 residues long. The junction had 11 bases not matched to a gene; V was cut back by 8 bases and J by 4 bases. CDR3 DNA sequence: TGTGCCAGCTCATTCAGCGGGACTACGTACAATGAGCAGTTCTTC. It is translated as CASSFSGTTYNEQFF.

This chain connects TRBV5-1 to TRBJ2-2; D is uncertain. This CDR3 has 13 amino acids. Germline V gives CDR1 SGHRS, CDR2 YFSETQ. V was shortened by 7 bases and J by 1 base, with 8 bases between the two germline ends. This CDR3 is CASAILNTGELFF. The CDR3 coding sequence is TGCGCCAGCGCCATTTTGAACACCGGGGAGCTGTTTTTT.

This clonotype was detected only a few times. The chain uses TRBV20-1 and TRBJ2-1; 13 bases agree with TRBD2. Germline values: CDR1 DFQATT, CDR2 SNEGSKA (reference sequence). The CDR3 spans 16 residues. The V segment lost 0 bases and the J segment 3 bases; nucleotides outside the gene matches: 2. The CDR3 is CSAREGTSGVYNEQFF. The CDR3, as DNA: TGCAGTGCTAGAGAGGGGACTAGCGGGGTCTACAATGAGCAGTTCTTC.

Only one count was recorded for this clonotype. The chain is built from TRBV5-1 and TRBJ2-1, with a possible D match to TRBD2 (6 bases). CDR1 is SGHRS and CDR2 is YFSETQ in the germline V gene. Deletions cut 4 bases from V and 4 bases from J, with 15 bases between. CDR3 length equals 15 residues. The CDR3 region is CASSGGVVEYNEQFF. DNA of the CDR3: TGCGCCAGCAGCGGCGGGGTAGTGGAATACAATGAGCAGTTCTTC. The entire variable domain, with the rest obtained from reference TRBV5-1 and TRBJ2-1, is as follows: KAGVTQTPRYLIKTRGQQVTLSCSPISGHRSVSWYQQTPGQGLQFLFEYFSETQRNKGNFPGRFSGRQFSNSRSEMNVSTLELGDSALYLCASSGGVVEYNEQFFGPGTRLTVL.

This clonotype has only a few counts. The CDR3 here is CSARAGGRGGIIAKNIQYF. CDR3 nucleotide sequence: TGCAGTGCTAGGGCTGGGGGCAGAGGGGGTATTATAGCCAAAAACATTCAGTACTTC. The J gene is TRBJ2-4, the V gene TRBV20-1; D possibly corresponds to TRBD1 (6 bases). Germline CDR1 is DFQATT and CDR2 is SNEGSKA (reference sequence). Trimming removed 3 bases from V and 0 bases from J, with 24 bases in between. The CDR3 spans 19 residues.

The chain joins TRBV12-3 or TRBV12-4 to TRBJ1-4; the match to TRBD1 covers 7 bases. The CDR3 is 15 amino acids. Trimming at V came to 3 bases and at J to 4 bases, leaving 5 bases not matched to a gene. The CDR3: CASSFFPGGNEKLFF. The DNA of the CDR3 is TGTGCCAGCAGTTTTTTCCCAGGGGGTAATGAAAAACTGTTTTTT.

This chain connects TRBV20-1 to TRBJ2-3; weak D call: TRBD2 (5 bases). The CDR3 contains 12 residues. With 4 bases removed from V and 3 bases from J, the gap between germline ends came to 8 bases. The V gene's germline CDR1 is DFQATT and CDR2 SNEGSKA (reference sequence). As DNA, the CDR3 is TGCAGTGCTAAGAGCGGTACAGATACGCAGTATTTT. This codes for CSAKSGTDTQYF.

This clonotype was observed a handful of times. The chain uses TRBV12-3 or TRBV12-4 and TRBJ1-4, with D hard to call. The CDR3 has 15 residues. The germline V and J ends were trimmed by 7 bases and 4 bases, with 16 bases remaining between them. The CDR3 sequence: CASTRTETFNEKLFF. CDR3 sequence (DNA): TGTGCCAGCACCCGGACCGAGACATTTAATGAAAAACTGTTTTTT.

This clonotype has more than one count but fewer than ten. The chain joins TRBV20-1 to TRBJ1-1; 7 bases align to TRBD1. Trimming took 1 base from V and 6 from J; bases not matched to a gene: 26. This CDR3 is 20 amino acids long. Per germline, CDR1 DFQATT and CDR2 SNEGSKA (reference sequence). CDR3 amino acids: CSARGVGEPDRPALTAEAFF. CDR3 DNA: TGCAGTGCTAGAGGCGTTGGCGAACCGGACAGGCCCGCCCTTACGGCTGAAGCTTTCTTT.

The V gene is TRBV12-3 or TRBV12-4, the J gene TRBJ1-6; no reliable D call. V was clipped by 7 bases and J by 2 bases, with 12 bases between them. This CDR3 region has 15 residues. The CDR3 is CASTRGGPYNSPLHF. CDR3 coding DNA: TGTGCCAGCACTCGCGGAGGACCCTATAATTCACCCCTCCACTTT.

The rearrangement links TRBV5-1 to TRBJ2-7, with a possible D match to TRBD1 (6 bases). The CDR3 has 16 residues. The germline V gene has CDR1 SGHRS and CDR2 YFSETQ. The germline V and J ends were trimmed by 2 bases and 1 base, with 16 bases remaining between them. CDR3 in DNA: TGCGCCAGCAGCTTCTCTGGGGGCAGCCTTTCCTACGAGCAGTACTTC. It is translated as CASSFSGGSLSYEQYF.

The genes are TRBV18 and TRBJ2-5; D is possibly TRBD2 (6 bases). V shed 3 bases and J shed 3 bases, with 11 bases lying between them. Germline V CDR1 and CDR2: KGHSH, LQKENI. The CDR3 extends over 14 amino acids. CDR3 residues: CASSPGLFEETQYF. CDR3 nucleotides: TGTGCCAGCTCACCTGGACTATTCGAAGAGACCCAGTACTTC.

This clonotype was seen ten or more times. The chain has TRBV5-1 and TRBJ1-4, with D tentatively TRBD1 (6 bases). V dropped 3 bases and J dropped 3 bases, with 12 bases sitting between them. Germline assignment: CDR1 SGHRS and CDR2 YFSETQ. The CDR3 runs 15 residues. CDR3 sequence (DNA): TGCGCCAGCAGCTCGGTGGGGGCAGCTAATGAAAAACTGTTTTTT. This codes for CASSSVGAANEKLFF.